This TCR beta chain was captured by sequencing in a study of cytomegalovirus exposure and HLA in healthy donors (dated by TCRdb to the late 2010s). Study-level background: An earlier analysis of some 620 of the donors reported around 280 Gb of sequence data and around 110 million unique TCR beta sequences obtained from roughly 180 million T cells. Around 320 gigabases of sequencing data and tens of millions of unique TCR sequences were included in an early release covering roughly 700 HLA-typed donors. Among the approximately 400 genotyped donors, 75% to 90% belonged to the genetic ancestry cluster associated with self-reported Caucasian donors. The study aimed to test whether cataloging public T cell receptors could reveal signatures of past pathogen exposure. The study profiled the T cell repertoires of under 700 subjects by immunosequencing and related them to cytomegalovirus serostatus. A separate validation cohort of over a hundred different subjects was used in addition to the approximately 670-subject first cohort. High-throughput TCR immunosequencing, statistical association of individual TCRs with disease status, and machine learning were combined to predict cytomegalovirus infection status. To study patterns of TCR occurrence, a later analysis re-analyzed previously published TCR beta repertoires from around 660 donors and added high-resolution HLA genotyping. Rather than drawing on any new phenotypic data, the later analysis identified candidate immune exposures from TCR beta sequences and the way those sequences occurred across donors. To decide whether each TCR beta V gene segment behaved as functional or pseudogenic, an earlier analysis of approximately 590 of the donors relied on high-throughput TCR beta sequencing. Donor age, sex, ethnicity and CMV serostatus were collected together with the repertoire data. A later genetic analysis took genome-wide SNP genotypes for 398 of the 666 donors and used that subset as a discovery cohort. All discovery cohort repertoires had been generated using a single sequencing platform. HLA typing included class I and class II loci at four-digit resolution. The number of donors typed differed by locus, with about 629-640 for A, B, C, DRB1 and DQB1, around 520 for DQA1, 600 to 610 for DPA1, and 400 to 490 for DPB1. Roughly 5 DR-DQ haplotypes were handled as single units for association and clustering, since linkage in the cohort was strong. Among about 370 genotyped donors of the cohort, an average of about 240,000 unique TCR beta nucleotide sequences was sequenced per donor, of which 15% to 20% were non-productive. The full study reports these points: A further reported finding was that TCR beta sequences accurately predicted the HLA-A and HLA-B alleles for most subjects in the first cohort. Compared with equally common non-associated chains, HLA-associated TCR beta chains in a later analysis were more clonally expanded and had lower generation probabilities. A later genetic analysis associated a missense DCLRE1C variant with V-gene and J-gene trimming of TCR beta chains, and an independent cohort replicated the association. The cohort was sequenced for TCR beta chains only, and without alpha or paired-chain data the features that could be detected were limited. Cytomegalovirus status was reported to be diagnosed by the classifier with high specificity and sensitivity in both the original and validation cohorts. Because HLA typing was unavailable for some donors at each locus, only the typed subset was used in association tests. In a later analysis, most CMV-associated TCR beta chains were found to appear HLA-restricted, with HLA associations seemingly driven largely by CMV exposure. Roughly uniform sequencing depth across donors was assumed in presence/absence analyses, although this assumption may not hold. Correlated functional status among segregating V segments might reflect linkage disequilibrium, but an unknown experimental factor could not be ruled out. In a later analysis, several top co-occurrence clusters were reported to appear linked to parvovirus B19, influenza, CMV and Epstein-Barr virus. An earlier analysis of 587 of the donors showed that most TCR beta V segments appeared in productive rearrangements either about 87% or about 30% of the time, which broadly matched IMGT annotations. In a later analysis, the rate of TCR association differed among HLA loci, with DRB1 alleles having the most associated TCRs and HLA-C alleles having the fewest. The sequencing pipeline was judged likely to have produced a cluster of highly shared sequence variants as a technical artifact. Three of the identified cytomegalovirus-associated TCR beta chains were confirmed in vitro to be specific for cytomegalovirus antigens. Because the 87-base-pair reads could not distinguish some IMGT-functional V segments, including TRBV6-2 and TRBV6-3, those segments were excluded. In the study, approximately 160 TCR beta chains were listed as associated with cytomegalovirus. Most TCR sequences were seen in very few donors, while some public TCRs were found in many individuals. The authors suggested that the approach could potentially be generalized to other disease states and immunological phenotypes. When HLA alleles, especially DR and DQ, strongly co-occurred, TCR associations were difficult to assign to individual alleles. CMV serostatus was the only immune exposure information available for the cohort. At a false discovery rate of 0.05, a later analysis linked about 16,000 TCR beta sequences to specific HLA alleles. The earlier analysis of approximately 590 of the donors excluded about 16 rarely observed V segments, including chromosome 9 orphons, because counts were too low. A later genetic analysis reported fewer N-insertions in productive TCRs among donors in an Asian-associated ancestry cluster than the roughly 650-donor mean.

CDR1 and CDR2 are drawn from the germline V gene: LGHNA, YNFKEQ. Clipping removes 0 bases from V and 7 bases from J, with 9 as the unmatched junction base count. The cysteine opens and the phenylalanine closes a CDR3 of 16 amino acids. The only DNA kept is the CDR3, 48 bases in frame from the first base. Libraries were constructed by the immunoSEQ multiplex PCR assay. A mixture of 60 forward primers for TCR Vbeta segments and 13 reverse primers for TCR Jbeta segments was used in the multiplex PCR. A multiplex PCR assay on genomic DNA amplified the CDR3 region of rearranged TCR beta genes. The amplified TCR beta libraries were sequenced on the Illumina HiSeq System as 87-base-pair reads. From the authors' description of their analysis: Across the 500 to 850 repertoires, a later analysis counted about 81 million unique TCR beta chains, some 11 million of which were shared by at least two donors. To remove PCR and sequencing errors, raw reads were error-corrected and collapsed into unique sequences using a nearest-neighbor algorithm that merged closely related sequences. CDR3 sequences were aligned to IMGT reference sequences to assign V, D and J gene segments. For a sequence to be retained, a match of at least six nucleotides to both a V gene segment and a J gene segment was required. A rearrangement counted as productive if the CDR3 had no stop codons and remained in frame with V and J, and every other rearrangement counted as non-productive. Following IMGT convention, CDR3 was defined as the stretch from the second conserved V-encoded cysteine up to the conserved J-encoded phenylalanine. The earlier analysis of 500 to 650 of the donors excluded any sequence lacking an unambiguous match to a single V gene segment. In an earlier analysis of a few hundred of the donors, V segments were called functional above 56.7% productive rearrangements and were called segregating when the between-donor standard deviation exceeded 5%. A statistical classification framework was built to diagnose cytomegalovirus status from the catalog of TCR beta chain sequences. A later analysis assigned V and J genes by comparing TCR nucleotide sequences with IMGT/GENE-DB human TR gene sequences. Using the TCRdist pipeline, a later analysis assigned CDR3 sequences along with most-parsimonious VDJ recombination scenarios. In a later analysis, every TCR beta chain was defined by the combination of its CDR3 amino acid sequence and its V-gene family, and reads without a unique V-gene family were dropped. A later analysis removed roughly 590 highly shared, low-generation-probability nucleotide sequences to deal with suspected cross-contamination and a sequencing artifact. A later analysis calculated a clonal expansion index for each public chain from normalized within-repertoire ranks of inferred template counts. In a later analysis, generation probabilities were computed with a VDJ recombination model fitted to out-of-frame rearrangements, and the resulting probabilities were checked against IGoR. A later analysis scored TCR-TCR, TCR-HLA and TCR-CMV co-occurrence with hypergeometric tests, applying a repertoire-size bias correction to TCR pairs. In a later analysis, false discovery rates were estimated by permuting HLA or CMV assignments 20 times. In a later analysis, co-occurring TCRs were grouped with DBSCAN, and TCRdist sequence similarity was added when clustering was performed within HLA-allele-positive subsets. Repertoires with fewer than 30,000 or more than 120,000 public chains, plus five repertoires with anomalous nucleotide sharing, were excluded from co-occurrence clustering. TCRdb took over this immuneACCESS table, retaining in-frame rearrangements with V and J assigned. Such tables are incomplete; in checked studies, under half of the missing clones stem from an unresolved V gene, and the remainder is unexplained. V and J calls plus clone size are reproduced from that table; the DNA served to infer D and trimming. This sample has 140,000 to 150,000 clones in its table, and over 70% of those were observed once. Roughly 6.6% of the sample lies in the top ten.

As regards this clone: Its recognized antigen is unknown. No base quality information exists; no much larger clone differs at one position.

The cohort comprised hundreds of healthy bone marrow donors. All cohort members were sampled while nominally healthy, although unrecorded immune exposures were likely present. The donor was CMV seronegative and was included in the group of a few hundred seronegative cohort members. A peripheral blood sample was collected from each donor, and TCR beta sequencing was performed on peripheral blood mononuclear cells. The Qiagen DNeasy Blood Extraction Kit was used to extract genomic DNA from the blood cell samples. Material: PBMCs. This TCR was recovered from a man aged 25-45 years in good health and CMV-seronegative. The rearranged chain carries TRBV4-2 and TRBJ1-3; 7 bases in the junction line up with TRBD1. The sequence in DNA is TGTGCCAGCAGCCAAGAACCGGACAGGCTCGAGAACACCATATATTTT. This is translated as CASSQEPDRLENTIYF.